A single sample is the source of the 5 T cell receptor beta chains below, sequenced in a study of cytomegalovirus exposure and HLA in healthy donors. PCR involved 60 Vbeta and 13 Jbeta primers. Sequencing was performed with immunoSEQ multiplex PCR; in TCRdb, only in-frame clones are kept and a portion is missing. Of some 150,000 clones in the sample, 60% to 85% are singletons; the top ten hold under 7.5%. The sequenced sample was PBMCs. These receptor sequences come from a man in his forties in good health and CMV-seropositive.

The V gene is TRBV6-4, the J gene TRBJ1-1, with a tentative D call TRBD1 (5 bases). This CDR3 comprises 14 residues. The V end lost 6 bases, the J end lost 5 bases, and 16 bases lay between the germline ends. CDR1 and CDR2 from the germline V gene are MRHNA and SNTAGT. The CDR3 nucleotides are TGTGCCAGCAGGCCAAATGGGGGGAGAACTGAAGCTTTCTTT. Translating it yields CASRPNGGRTEAFF.

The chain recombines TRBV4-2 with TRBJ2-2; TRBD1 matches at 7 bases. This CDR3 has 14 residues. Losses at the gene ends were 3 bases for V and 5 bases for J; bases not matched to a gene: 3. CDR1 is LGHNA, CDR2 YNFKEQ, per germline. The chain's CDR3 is CASSQSTGTGELFF. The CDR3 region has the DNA TGTGCCAGCAGCCAGTCGACAGGGACCGGGGAGCTGTTTTTT.

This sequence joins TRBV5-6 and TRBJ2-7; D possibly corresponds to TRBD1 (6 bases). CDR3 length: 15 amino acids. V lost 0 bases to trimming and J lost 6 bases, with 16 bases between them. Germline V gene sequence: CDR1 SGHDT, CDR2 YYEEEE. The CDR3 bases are TGTGCCAGCAGCTTGGGCGGCAGGGGAAGGCGCGAGCAGTACTTC. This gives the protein CASSLGGRGRREQYF.

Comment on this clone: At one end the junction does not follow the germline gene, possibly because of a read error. As DNA, the CDR3 is TGTGCCGGCAGTTTAACAGGGTTGGTGAACACTGAAGCTTTCTTT. It is translated as CAGSLTGLVNTEAFF. The V and J genes are TRBV28 and TRBJ1-1; tentative D call: TRBD1 (6 bases). The CDR3 sequence is 15 residues long. Germline lookup yields CDR1 MDHEN and CDR2 SYDVKM.

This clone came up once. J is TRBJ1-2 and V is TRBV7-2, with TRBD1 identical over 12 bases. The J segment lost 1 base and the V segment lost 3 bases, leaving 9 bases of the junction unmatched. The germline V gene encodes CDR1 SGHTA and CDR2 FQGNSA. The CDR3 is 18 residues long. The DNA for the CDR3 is TGTGCCAGCAGCTTTGGTTCGGGACAGGGGGCGAGTAACTATGGCTACACCTTC. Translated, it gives CASSFGSGQGASNYGYTF.